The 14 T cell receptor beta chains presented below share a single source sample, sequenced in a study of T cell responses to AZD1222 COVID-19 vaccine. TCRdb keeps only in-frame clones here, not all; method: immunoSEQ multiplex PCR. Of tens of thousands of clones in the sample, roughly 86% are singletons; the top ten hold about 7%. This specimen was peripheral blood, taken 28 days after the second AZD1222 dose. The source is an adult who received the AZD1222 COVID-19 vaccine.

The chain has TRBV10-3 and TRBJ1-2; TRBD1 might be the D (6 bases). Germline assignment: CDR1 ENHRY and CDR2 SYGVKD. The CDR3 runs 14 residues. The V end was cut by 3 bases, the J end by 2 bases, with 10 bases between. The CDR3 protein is CAISDSQGNYGYTF. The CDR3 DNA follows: TGTGCCATCAGTGACTCTCAGGGGAACTATGGCTACACCTTC.

The CDR3 bases are TGCGCCAGCAGCCAACCCCTGGACAGGGAGTATTCACCCCTCCACTTT. Translation gives CASSQPLDREYSPLHF. The chain carries TRBV4-1 and TRBJ1-6, with TRBD1 matching over 8 bases. Per germline, CDR1 MGHRA and CDR2 YSYEKL. V was pared by 2 bases and J by 8 bases, with 8 bases of the junction left unmatched. The CDR3 runs to 16 residues.

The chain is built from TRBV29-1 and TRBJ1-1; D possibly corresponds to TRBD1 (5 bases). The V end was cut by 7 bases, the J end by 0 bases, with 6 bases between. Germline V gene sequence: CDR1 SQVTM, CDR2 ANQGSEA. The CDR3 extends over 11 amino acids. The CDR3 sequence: CSGGLNTEAFF. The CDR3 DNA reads TGCAGCGGGGGACTGAACACTGAAGCTTTCTTT.

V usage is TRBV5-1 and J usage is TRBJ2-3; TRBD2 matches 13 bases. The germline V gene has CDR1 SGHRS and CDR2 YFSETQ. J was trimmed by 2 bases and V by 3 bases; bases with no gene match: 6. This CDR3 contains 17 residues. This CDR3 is CASSSGTSGTYTDTQYF. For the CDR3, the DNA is TGCGCCAGCAGCTCCGGGACTAGCGGGACTTACACAGATACGCAGTATTTT.

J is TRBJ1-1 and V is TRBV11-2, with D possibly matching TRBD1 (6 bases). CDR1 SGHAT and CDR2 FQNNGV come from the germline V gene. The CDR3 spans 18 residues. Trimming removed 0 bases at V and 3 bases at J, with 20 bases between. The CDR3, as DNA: TGTGCCAGCAGCTTAGATGGTCGCGGGGGGGGGCGCGACACTGAAGCTTTCTTT. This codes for CASSLDGRGGGRDTEAFF.

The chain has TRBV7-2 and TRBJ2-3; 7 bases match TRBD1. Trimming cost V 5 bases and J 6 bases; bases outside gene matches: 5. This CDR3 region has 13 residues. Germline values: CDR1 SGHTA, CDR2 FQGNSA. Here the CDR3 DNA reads TGTGCCAGCAGCAATGGACAGGACGATACGCAGTATTTT. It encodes CASSNGQDDTQYF. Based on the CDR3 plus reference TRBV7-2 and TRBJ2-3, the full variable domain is GAGVSQSPSNKVTEKGKDVELRCDPISGHTALYWYRQSLGQGLEFLIYFQGNSAPDKSGLPSDRFSAERTGGSVSTLTIQRTQQEDSAVYLCASSNGQDDTQYFGPGTRLTVL.

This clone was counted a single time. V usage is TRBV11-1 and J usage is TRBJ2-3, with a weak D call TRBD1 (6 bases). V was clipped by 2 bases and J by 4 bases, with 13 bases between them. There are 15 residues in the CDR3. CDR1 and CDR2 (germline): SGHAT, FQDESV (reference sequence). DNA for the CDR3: TGTGCCAGCAGCTTAAGGCCAGGGGACGCAGATACGCAGTATTTT. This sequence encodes CASSLRPGDADTQYF.

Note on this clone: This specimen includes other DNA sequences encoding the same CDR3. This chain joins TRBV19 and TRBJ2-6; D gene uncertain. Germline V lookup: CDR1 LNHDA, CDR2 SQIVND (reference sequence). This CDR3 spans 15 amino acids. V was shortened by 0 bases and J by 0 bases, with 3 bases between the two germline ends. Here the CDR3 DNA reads TGTGCCAGTAGTATAGAGGTCTCTGGGGCCAACGTCCTGACTTTC. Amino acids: CASSIEVSGANVLTF.

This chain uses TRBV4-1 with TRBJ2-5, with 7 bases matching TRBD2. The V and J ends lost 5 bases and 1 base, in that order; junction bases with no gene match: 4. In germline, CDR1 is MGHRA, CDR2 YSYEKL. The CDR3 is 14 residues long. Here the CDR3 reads CASSWSGIQETQYF. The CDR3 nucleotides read TGCGCCAGCAGCTGGAGCGGGATCCAAGAGACCCAGTACTTC.

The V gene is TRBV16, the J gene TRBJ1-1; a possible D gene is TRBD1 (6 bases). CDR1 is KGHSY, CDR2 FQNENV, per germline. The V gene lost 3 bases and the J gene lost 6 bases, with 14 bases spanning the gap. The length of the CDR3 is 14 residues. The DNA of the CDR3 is TGTGCCAGCAGCCAGAGGGGGTGGAGTTCTGAAGCTTTCTTT. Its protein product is CASSQRGWSSEAFF.

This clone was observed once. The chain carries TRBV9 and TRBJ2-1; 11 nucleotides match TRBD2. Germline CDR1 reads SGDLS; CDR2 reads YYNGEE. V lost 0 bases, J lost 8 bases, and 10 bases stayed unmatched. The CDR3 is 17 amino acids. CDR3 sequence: CASSVATPLAGVDEQFF. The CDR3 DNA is TGTGCCAGCAGCGTAGCTACTCCACTAGCGGGAGTGGATGAGCAGTTCTTC.

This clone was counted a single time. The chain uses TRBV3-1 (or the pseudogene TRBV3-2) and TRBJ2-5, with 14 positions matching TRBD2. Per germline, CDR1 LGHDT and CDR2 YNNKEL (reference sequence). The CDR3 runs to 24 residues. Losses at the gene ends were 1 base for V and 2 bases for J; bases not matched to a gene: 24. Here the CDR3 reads CASSQVEGLVYSTSGRAGQETQYF. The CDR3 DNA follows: TGTGCCAGCAGCCAAGTTGAGGGCCTGGTGTACTCGACTAGCGGGAGGGCCGGGCAAGAGACCCAGTACTTC.

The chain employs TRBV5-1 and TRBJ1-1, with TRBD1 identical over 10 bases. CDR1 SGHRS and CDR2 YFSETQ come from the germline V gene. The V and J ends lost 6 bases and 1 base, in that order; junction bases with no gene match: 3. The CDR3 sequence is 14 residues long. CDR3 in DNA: TGCGCCAGCACCGGGACAGGGGCGAACACTGAAGCTTTCTTT. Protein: CASTGTGANTEAFF.

The CDR3 here is CAWSGQGATQYF. CDR3 bases: TGTGCCTGGAGTGGACAGGGGGCGACCCAGTACTTC. The chain employs TRBV30 and TRBJ2-5; TRBD1 agrees at 10 bases. The junction had 0 bases not matched to a gene; V was cut back by 1 base and J by 7 bases. Germline CDR1 and CDR2: GTSNPN and SVGIG (reference sequence). This CDR3 has 12 residues.